The TCR beta chain described here comes from a study of chronic HIV infection and antiretroviral therapy. In TCRdb, the 5' RACE reads were re-called with MiXCR into one record per CDR3 protein. The table includes more than 25,000 distinct CDR3 sequences, about 9.6% detected once. The germline CDR1 and CDR2 sequences are SQVTM and ANQGSEA. The CDR3 sequence is 12 residues long. Trimming took 3 bases from V and 4 from J; bases not matched to a gene: 0. The chain recombines TRBV29-1 with TRBJ2-1; 7 bases line up with TRBD2. Source material: peripheral blood. This sequence was found in an adult who had HIV and had not received antiretroviral therapy, or was an uninfected healthy control (not recorded which). CDR3 in DNA: TGCAGCGTTGACGGGGGGTACAATGAGCAGTTCTTC. As protein: CSVDGGYNEQFF.